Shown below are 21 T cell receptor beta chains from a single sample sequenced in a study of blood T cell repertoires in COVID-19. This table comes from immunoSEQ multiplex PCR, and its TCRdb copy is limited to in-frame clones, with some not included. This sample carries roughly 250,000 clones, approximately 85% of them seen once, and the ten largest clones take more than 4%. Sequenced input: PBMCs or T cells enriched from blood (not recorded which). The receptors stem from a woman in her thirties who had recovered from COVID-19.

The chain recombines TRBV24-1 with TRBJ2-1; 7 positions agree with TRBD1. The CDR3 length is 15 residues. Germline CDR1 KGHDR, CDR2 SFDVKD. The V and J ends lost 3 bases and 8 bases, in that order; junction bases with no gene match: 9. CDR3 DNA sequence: TGTGCCACCAGTGATCTACTACAGGGGAGTCATGAGCAGTTCTTC. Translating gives CATSDLLQGSHEQFF.

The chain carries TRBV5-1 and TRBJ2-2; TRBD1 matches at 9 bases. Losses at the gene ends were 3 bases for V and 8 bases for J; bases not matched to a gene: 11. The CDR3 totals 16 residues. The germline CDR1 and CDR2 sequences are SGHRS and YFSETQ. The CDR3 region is CASSWGQGRVRGELFF. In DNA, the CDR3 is TGCGCCAGCAGCTGGGGACAGGGCCGAGTCAGGGGGGAGCTGTTTTTT.

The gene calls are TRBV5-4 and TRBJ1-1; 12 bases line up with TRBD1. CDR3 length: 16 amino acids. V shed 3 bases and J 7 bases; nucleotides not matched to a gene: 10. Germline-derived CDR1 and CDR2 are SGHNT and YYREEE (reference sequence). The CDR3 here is CASSSPGTGGWIEAFF. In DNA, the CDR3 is TGTGCCAGCAGCTCCCCCGGGACAGGGGGCTGGATTGAAGCTTTCTTT.

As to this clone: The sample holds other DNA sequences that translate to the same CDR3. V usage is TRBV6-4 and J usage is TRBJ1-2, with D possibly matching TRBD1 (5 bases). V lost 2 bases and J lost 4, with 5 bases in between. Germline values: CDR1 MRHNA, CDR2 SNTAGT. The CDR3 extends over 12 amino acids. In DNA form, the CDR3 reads TGTGCCAGCAGTGACCAGGGCTATGGCTACACCTTC. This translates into CASSDQGYGYTF.

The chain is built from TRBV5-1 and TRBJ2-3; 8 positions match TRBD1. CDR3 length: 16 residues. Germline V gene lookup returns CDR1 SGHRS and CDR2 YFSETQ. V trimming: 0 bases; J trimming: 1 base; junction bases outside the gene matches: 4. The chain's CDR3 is CASSLGGTGRTDTQYF. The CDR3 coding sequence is TGCGCCAGCAGCTTGGGAGGGACAGGACGCACAGATACGCAGTATTTT. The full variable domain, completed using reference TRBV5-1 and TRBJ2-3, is KAGVTQTPRYLIKTRGQQVTLSCSPISGHRSVSWYQQTPGQGLQFLFEYFSETQRNKGNFPGRFSGRQFSNSRSEMNVSTLELGDSALYLCASSLGGTGRTDTQYFGPGTRLTVL.

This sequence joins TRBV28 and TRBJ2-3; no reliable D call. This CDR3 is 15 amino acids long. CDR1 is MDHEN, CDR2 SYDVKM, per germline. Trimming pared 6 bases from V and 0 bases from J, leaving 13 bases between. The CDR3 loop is CASSRNQDSTDTQYF. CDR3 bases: TGTGCCAGCAGCCGAAACCAGGATAGCACAGATACGCAGTATTTT. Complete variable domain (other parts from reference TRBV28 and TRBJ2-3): DVKVTQSSRYLVKRTGEKVFLECVQDMDHENMFWYRQDPGLGLRLIYFSYDVKMKEKGDIPEGYSVSREKKERFSLILESASTNQTSMYLCASSRNQDSTDTQYFGPGTRLTVL.

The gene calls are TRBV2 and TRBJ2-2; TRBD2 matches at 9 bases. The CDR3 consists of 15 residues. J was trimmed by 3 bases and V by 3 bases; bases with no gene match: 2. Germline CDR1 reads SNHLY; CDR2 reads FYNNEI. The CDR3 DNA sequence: TGTGCCAGCAGTGATTTAGCGGGGGACACCGGGGAGCTGTTTTTT. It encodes CASSDLAGDTGELFF.

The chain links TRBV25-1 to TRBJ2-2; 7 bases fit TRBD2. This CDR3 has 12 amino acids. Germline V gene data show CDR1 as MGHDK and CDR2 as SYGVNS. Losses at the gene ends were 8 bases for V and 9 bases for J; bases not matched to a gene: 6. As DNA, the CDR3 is TGTGCCAGCGCCACGGGGGGACGGGAGCTGTTTTTT. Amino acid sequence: CASATGGRELFF.

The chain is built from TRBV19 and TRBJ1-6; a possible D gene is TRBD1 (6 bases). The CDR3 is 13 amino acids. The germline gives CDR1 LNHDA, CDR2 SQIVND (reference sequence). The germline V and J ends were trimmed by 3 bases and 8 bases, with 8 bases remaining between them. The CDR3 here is CASSIWTDSPLHF. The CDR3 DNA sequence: TGTGCCAGTAGTATTTGGACAGATTCACCCCTCCACTTT.

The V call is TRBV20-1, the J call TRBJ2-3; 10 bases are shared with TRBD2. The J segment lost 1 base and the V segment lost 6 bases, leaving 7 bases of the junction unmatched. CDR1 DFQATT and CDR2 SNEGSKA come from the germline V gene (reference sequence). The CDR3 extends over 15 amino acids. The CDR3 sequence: CSASRTSGRTDTQYF. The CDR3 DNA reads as TGCAGTGCCAGTCGGACTAGCGGACGCACAGATACGCAGTATTTT.

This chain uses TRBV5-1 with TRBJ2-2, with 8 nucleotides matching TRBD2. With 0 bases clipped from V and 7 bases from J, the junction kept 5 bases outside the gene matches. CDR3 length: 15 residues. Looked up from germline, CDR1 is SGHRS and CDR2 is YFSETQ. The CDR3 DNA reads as TGCGCCAGCAGCTTGGCCACAGCGGGAGTCGGGGAGCTGTTTTTT. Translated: CASSLATAGVGELFF.

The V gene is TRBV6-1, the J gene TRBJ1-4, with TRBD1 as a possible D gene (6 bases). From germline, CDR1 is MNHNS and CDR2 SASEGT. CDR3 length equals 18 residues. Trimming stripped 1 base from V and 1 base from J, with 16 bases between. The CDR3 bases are TGTGCCAGCAGTGAAGGGGTACAGGGAATGGGAACTAATGAAAAACTGTTTTTT. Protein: CASSEGVQGMGTNEKLFF.

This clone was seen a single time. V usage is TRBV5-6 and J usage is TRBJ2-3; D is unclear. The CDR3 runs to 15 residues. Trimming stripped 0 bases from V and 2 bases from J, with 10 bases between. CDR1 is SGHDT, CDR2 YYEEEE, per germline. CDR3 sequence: CASSLAPRSTDTQYF. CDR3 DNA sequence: TGTGCCAGCAGCTTGGCCCCCAGGTCCACAGATACGCAGTATTTT.

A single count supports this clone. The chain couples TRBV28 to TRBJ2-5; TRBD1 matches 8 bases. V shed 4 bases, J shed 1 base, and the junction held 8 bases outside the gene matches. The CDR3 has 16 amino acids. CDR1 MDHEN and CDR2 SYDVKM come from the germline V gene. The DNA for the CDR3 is TGTGCCAGCAGTTCAAGCTGGACAGGGCCCCAAGAGACCCAGTACTTC. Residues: CASSSSWTGPQETQYF.

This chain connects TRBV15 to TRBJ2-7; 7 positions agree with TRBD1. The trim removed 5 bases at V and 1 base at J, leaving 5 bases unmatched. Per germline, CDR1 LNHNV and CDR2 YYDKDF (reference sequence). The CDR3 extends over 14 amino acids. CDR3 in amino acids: CATSFGQVSYEQYF. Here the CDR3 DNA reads TGTGCCACCAGCTTCGGACAGGTTTCCTACGAGCAGTACTTC.

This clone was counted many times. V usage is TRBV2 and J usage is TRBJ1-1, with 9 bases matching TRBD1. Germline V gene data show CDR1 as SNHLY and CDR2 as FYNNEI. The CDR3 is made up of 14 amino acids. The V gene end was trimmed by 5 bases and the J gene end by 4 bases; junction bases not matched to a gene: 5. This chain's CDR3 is CASSWTGEGTEAFF. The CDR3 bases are TGTGCCAGCAGTTGGACAGGGGAGGGCACTGAAGCTTTCTTT.

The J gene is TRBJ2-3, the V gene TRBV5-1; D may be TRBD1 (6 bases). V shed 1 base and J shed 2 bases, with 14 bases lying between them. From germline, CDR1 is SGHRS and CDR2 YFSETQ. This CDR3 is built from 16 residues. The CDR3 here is CASSLPVDRYTDTQYF. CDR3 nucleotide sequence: TGCGCCAGCAGCTTGCCCGTTGACAGGTACACAGATACGCAGTATTTT.

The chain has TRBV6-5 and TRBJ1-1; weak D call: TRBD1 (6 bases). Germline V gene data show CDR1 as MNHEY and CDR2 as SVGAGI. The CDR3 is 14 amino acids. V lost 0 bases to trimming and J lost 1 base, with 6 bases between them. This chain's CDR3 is CASSYSGANTEAFF. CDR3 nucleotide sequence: TGTGCCAGCAGTTACTCGGGGGCGAACACTGAAGCTTTCTTT.

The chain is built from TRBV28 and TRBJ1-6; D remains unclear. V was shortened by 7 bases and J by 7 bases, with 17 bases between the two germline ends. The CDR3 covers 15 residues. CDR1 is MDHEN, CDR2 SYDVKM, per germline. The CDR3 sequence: CASKHLAFSNSPLHF. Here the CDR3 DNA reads TGTGCCAGCAAACACTTAGCTTTCTCAAATTCACCCCTCCACTTT.

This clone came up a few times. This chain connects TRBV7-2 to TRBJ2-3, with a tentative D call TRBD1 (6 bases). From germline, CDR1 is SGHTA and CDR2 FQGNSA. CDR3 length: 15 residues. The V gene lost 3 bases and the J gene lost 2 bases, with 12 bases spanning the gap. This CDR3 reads CASSLRGSDTDTQYF. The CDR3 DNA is TGTGCCAGCAGCTTGAGGGGGAGTGACACAGATACGCAGTATTTT.

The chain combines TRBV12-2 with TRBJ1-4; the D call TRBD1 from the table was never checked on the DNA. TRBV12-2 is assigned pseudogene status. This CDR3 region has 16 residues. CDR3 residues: CASRLQKGQNNEKLFF. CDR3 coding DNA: TGTGCAAGTCGCTTACAAAAGGGACAGAATAATGAAAAACTGTTTTTT.